This is a list of T cell receptor beta chains from one sample in a study of control samples from healthy donors and cancer patients. Some clones are missing from TCRdb's copy, which holds only in-frame ones; the method was immunoSEQ multiplex PCR. This table holds under 150,000 clones, about 93% found once. Sequencing used PBMCs. These receptors originate from a man over 45 with head and neck cancer. The CDR3 runs from the conserved cysteine through the conserved F or W. The D gene is left open where the match is weak.

j_call v_call d_call cdr3_aa cdr3_nt
TRBJ2-5 TRBV27 NA CASSNYGGAETQYF TGTGCCAGCAGCAACTATGGCGGGGCGGAGACCCAGTACTTC
TRBJ2-1 TRBV4-2 NA CASSYASEQFF TGTGCCAGCAGTTACGCAAGTGAGCAGTTCTTC
TRBJ1-6 TRBV28 NA CASSNSGTSNSPLHF TGTGCCAGCAGCAACTCAGGGACAAGTAATTCACCCCTCCACTTT
TRBJ2-1 TRBV7-9 NA CASRFGEGNEQFF TGTGCCAGCAGGTTCGGGGAAGGCAATGAGCAGTTCTTC
TRBJ1-2 TRBV6-2/TRBV6-3 NA CASSPRQVPNYGYTF TGTGCCAGCAGCCCCAGACAGGTCCCGAACTATGGCTACACCTTC
TRBJ2-5 TRBV18 NA CASSPMRNGQETQYF TGTGCCAGCTCACCGATGCGTAACGGTCAAGAGACCCAGTACTTC
TRBJ2-1 TRBV7-3 TRBD2 CASSSQPGLAPNEQFF TGTGCCAGCAGCTCCCAACCGGGACTAGCTCCCAATGAGCAGTTCTTC
TRBJ1-1 TRBV3-1/TRBV3-2 TRBD1 CASSQGTGGGEAFF TGTGCCAGCAGCCAAGGGACAGGGGGCGGTGAAGCTTTCTTT
TRBJ2-7 TRBV2 TRBD2 CASSVRSGGTYEQYF TGTGCCAGCAGTGTAAGGAGCGGGGGGACCTACGAGCAGTACTTC
TRBJ2-3 TRBV13 TRBD1 CASGTDRVADTQYF TGTGCCAGCGGTACGGACAGGGTGGCAGATACGCAGTATTTT
TRBJ2-5 TRBV7-3 TRBD1 CASSTDRGLQETQYF TGTGCCAGCTCCACCGACAGGGGGCTACAAGAGACCCAGTACTTC